The sequence of this T cell receptor (beta chain) was determined in a study of T cell responses to AZD1222 COVID-19 vaccine. Points from the study as a whole: Of the AZD1222 recipients, only 5 to 7 were seropositive at baseline. Targeting of unmutated variant regions was reportedly seen in nearly half of spike-specific TCRs. Repertoire samples came only from after the peak T cell response.

A word on this clone: The antigen is undetermined.

Profiling relied on immunoSEQ multiplex PCR, and the TCRdb table lists in-frame clones only, not all of them. The data hold 100,000 to 150,000 clones, with more than 85% observed a single time. There are 16 residues in the CDR3. Per the germline V gene, CDR1 is SEHNR and CDR2 is FQNEAQ (reference sequence). V shed 6 bases and J 0 bases; nucleotides not matched to a gene: 7. The sequence was obtained from an adult in good health. The V gene is TRBV7-9, the J gene TRBJ2-1; 8 positions match TRBD2. The input for sequencing was peripheral blood, taken on day 0 of MenACWY control vaccination. The CDR3 DNA follows: TGTGCCAGCAGACAAAAAAGCGGGAGCTCCTACAATGAGCAGTTCTTC. It codes for CASRQKSGSSYNEQFF.